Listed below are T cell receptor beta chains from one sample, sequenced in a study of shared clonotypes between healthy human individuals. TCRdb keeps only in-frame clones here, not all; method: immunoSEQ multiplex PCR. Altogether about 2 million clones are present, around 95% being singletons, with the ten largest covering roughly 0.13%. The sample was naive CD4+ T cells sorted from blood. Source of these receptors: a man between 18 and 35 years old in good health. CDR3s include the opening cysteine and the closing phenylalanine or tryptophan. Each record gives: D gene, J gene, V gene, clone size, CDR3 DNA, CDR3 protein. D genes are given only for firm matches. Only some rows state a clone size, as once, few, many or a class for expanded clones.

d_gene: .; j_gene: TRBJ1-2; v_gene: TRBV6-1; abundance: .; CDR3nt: TGTGCCAGCAGTGAAGGGTCGGGTTTCCACTATGGCTACACCTTC; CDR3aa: CASSEGSGFHYGYTF
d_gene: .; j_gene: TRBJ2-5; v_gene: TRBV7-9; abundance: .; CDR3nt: TGTGCCAGCAGCTTAGGGTGGGCGGATGAAGAGACCCAGTACTTC; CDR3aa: CASSLGWADEETQYF
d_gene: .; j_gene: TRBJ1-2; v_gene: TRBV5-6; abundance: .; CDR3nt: TGTGCCAGCAGCCCCGGACGGCGGGGCGGCTACACCTTC; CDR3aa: CASSPGRRGGYTF
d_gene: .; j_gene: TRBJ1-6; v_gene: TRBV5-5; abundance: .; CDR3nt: TGTGCCAGCAGCTTGTTCAAGGGATCCTATAATTCACCCCTCCACTTT; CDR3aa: CASSLFKGSYNSPLHF
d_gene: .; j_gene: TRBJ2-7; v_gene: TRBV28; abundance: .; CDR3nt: TGTGCCAGCAGTTTAACGTCGGGACAAACAACTTACGAGCAGTACTTC; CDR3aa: CASSLTSGQTTYEQYF
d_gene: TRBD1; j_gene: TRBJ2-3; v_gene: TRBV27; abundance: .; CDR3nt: TGTGCCAGCAGCCCGACAGGGGTGGGTCAAGATACGCAGTATTTT; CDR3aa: CASSPTGVGQDTQYF
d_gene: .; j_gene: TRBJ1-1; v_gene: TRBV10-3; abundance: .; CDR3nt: TGTGCCATCAGTGAGTCAATGAACACTGAAGCTTTCTTT; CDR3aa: CAISESMNTEAFF
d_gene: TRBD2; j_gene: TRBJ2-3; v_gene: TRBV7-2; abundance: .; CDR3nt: TGTGCCAGCAGCTCCCAACTAGCGGGGGCCACAGATACGCAGTATTTT; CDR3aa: CASSSQLAGATDTQYF
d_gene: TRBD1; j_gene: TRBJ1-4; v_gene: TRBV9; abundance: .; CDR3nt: TGTGCCAGCAGCGTAGATCAGGGGGCGAATGAAAAACTGTTTTTT; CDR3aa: CASSVDQGANEKLFF
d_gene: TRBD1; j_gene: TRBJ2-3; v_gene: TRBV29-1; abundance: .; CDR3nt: TGCAGCGTTGAAGGGACAGGGATAGGGGGGAATACGCAGTATTTT; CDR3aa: CSVEGTGIGGNTQYF
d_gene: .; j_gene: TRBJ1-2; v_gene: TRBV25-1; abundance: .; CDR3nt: TGTGCCAGCAGTGATGAGGGTCTCTATGGCTACACCTTC; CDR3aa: CASSDEGLYGYTF
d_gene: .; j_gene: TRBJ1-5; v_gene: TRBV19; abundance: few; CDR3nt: TGTGCCGGAGGGATACAGGGAATTTATCAGCCCCAGCATTTT; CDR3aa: CAGGIQGIYQPQHF
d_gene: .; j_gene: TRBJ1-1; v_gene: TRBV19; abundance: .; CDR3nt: TGTGCCAGTAGTATGACAGTGGGCATGGGTGAAGCTTTCTTT; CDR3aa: CASSMTVGMGEAFF
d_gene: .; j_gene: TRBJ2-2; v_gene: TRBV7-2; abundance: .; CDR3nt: TGTGCCAGCAGCTTGGCAGGGATAAATTCCGGGGAGCTGTTTTTT; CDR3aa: CASSLAGINSGELFF
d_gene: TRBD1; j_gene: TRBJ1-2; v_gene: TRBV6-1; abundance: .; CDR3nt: TGTGCCAGCAGCCGGGACAGGGCCGCCTATGGCTACACCTTC; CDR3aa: CASSRDRAAYGYTF
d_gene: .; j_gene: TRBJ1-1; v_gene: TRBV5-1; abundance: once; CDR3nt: TGCGCCAGCAGCCAGACAGCGGGGAACATGAACACTGAAGCTTTCTTT; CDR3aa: CASSQTAGNMNTEAFF
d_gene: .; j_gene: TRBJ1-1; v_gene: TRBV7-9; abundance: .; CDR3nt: TGTGCCAGCAGCTTAGAGGAGGGGATGATGAACACTGAAGCTTTCTTT; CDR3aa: CASSLEEGMMNTEAFF
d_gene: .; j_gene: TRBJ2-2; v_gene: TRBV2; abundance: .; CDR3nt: TGTGCCAGCAGTGAAAGAGGAGCCGGGGAGCTGTTTTTT; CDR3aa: CASSERGAGELFF
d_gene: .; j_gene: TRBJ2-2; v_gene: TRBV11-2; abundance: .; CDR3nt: TGTGCCAGCAGCCCCCGAGAGGGGCCGCCCGGGGAGCTGTTTTTT; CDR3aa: CASSPREGPPGELFF
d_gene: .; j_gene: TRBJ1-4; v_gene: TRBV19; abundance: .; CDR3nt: TGTGCCAGTACCGAGGGAAGGGTCGAAAAACTGTTTTTT; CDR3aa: CASTEGRVEKLFF
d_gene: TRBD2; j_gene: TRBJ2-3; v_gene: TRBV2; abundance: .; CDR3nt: TGTGCCAGCAGTGGGACTAGCCTGGGCACAGATACGCAGTATTTT; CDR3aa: CASSGTSLGTDTQYF
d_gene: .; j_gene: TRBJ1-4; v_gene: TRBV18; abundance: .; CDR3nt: TGTGCCAGCTCACCCGGGGTCCAAGGAGGGAAACTGTTTTTT; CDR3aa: CASSPGVQGGKLFF
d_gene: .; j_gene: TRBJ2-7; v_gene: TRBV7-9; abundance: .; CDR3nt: TGTGCCAGCAGCTTAAGGACAGTGAACCCGAGCTCCTACGAGCAGTACTTC; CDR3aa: CASSLRTVNPSSYEQYF
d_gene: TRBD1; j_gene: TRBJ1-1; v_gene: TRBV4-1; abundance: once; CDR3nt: TGCGCCAGCAGCCAAGCAGGGACAGCGAACACTGAAGCTTTCTTT; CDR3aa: CASSQAGTANTEAFF
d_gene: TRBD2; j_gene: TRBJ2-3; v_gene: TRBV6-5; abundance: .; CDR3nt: TGTGCCAGCAAGCTTAGCGGGGGGGCATGGGATACGCAGTATTTT; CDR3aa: CASKLSGGAWDTQYF
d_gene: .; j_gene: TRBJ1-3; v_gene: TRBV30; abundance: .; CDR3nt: TGTGCCTGGAGCCCTTCCCAGGGCACCAACACCATATATTTT; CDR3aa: CAWSPSQGTNTIYF
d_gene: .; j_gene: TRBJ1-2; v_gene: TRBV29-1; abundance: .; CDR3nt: TGCAGCGCCACCTGGCCGGGACGGAACTATGGCTACACCTTC; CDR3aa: CSATWPGRNYGYTF
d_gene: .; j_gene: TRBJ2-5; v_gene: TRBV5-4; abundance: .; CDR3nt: TGTGCCAGCAGCCCGCCTCGGACAGAGCAAGAGACCCAGTACTTC; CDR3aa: CASSPPRTEQETQYF
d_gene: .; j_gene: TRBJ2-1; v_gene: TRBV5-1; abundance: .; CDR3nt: TGCGCCAGCAGCTCCCGCCAATACAATGAGCAGTTCTTC; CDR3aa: CASSSRQYNEQFF
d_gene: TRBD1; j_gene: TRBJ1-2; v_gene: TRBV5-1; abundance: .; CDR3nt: TGCGCCAGCAGCTCAGAGGGGGCCTATGGCTACACCTTC; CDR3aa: CASSSEGAYGYTF
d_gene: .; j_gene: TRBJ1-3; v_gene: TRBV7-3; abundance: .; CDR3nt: TGTGCCAGCAGCTTAGGAGACCGAAACACCATATATTTT; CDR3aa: CASSLGDRNTIYF
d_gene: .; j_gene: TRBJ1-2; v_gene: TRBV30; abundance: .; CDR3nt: TGTGCCTGGAGTCTCGGGGATAAATATGGCTACACCTTC; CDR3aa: CAWSLGDKYGYTF
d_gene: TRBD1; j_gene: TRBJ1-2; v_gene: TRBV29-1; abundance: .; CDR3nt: TGCAGCGTCGAGGGTGGGACAGGGACCCGCTATGGCTACACCTTC; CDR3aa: CSVEGGTGTRYGYTF
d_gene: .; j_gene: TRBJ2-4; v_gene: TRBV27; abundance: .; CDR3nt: TGTGCCAGCAGCCCATCGTTCCTAGCCAAAAACATTCAGTACTTC; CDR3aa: CASSPSFLAKNIQYF
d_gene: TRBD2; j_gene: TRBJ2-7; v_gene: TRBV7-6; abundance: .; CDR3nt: TGTGCCAGCAGCCCCCGGACTAGTGGGCACCCCGAGCAGTACTTC; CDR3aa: CASSPRTSGHPEQYF
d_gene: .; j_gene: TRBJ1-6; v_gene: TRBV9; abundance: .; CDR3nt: TGTGCCAGCAGCCCCCCGGGACGGTATAATTCACCCCTCCACTTT; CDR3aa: CASSPPGRYNSPLHF
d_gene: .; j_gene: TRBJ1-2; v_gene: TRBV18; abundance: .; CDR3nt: TGTGCCAGCTCACCAACCGAGGACTATGGCTACACCTTC; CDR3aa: CASSPTEDYGYTF
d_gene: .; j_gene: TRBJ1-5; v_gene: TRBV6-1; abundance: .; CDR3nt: TGTGCCAGCAGTTTATTGGTGAATCAGCCCCAGCATTTT; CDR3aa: CASSLLVNQPQHF
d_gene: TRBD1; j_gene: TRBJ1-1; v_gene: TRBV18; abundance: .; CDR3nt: TGTGCCAGCTCACCGCAGGGACAGATGAACACTGAAGCTTTCTTT; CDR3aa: CASSPQGQMNTEAFF
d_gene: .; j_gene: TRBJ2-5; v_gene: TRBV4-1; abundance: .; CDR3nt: TGCGCCAGCAGCCAACCGGGACCTCTTCAAGAGACCCAGTACTTC; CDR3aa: CASSQPGPLQETQYF